Below, 17 T cell receptor beta chains from the same sample are listed, as sequenced in a study of T-cell memory formation after mild COVID-19. One entry per CDR3 protein results from TCRdb running MiXCR on the 5' RACE reads. The sample yields tens of thousands of distinct CDR3 sequences, around 6.3% seen once. The sample consisted of PBMCs or a T cell subset sorted from them (not recorded which). These receptors were collected from an adult who had mild COVID-19 (a few samples of this study predate the infection). Cell type and time point are not known.

This clonotype was seen repeatedly, ten times or more. The genes are TRBV20-1 and TRBJ1-2; D ambiguous. The CDR3 length is 12 residues. Germline CDR1 is DFQATT and CDR2 is SNEGSKA (reference sequence). Trimming shortened V by 0 bases and J by 13 bases, and 15 bases separated the two germline ends. The CDR3 nucleotides read TGCAGTGCTAGAGATCCGATTATAGGGTGCACCTTC. It is translated as CSARDPIIGCTF.

This clonotype was recorded a few times. The chain recombines TRBV10-2 with TRBJ1-1, with TRBD1 as a possible D gene (5 bases). This CDR3 contains 15 residues. The germline V gene has CDR1 WSHSY and CDR2 SAAADI. Between the trimmed V and J ends, which lost 7 bases and 4 bases, there was a span of 19 bases. The chain's CDR3 is CASNWDPDIGTEAFF. The DNA of the CDR3 is TGCGCCAGCAATTGGGACCCGGATATAGGCACTGAAGCTTTCTTT.

This clonotype has a count of ten or more. This chain links TRBV5-1 with TRBJ2-4; D is uncertain. Germline CDR1 reads SGHRS; CDR2 reads YFSETQ. This CDR3 contains 14 residues. Trimming cost V 0 bases and J 0 bases, with 4 bases left between them. The DNA for the CDR3 is TGCGCCAGCAGCTTGGCCTTAGCCAAAAACATTCAGTACTTC. Translating gives CASSLALAKNIQYF.

This clonotype was counted at least ten times. The chain joins TRBV5-1 to TRBJ2-1, with D possibly TRBD2 on 6 matching bases. V was pared by 6 bases and J by 1 base, with 14 bases between. This CDR3 has 15 amino acids. Germline CDR1 SGHRS, CDR2 YFSETQ. As DNA, the CDR3 is TGCGCCAGCAACCTTGGTGGGACTTCCTACAATGAGCAGTTCTTC. Translated, it gives CASNLGGTSYNEQFF.

This clonotype was seen at least ten times. The chain uses TRBV20-1 and TRBJ2-1; 11 nucleotides match TRBD2. CDR1 DFQATT and CDR2 SNEGSKA come from the germline V gene (reference sequence). The CDR3 spans 17 residues. Trimming took 0 bases from V and 0 from J; bases not matched to a gene: 4. This chain's CDR3 is CSARELAGGSSYNEQFF. CDR3 nucleotide sequence: TGCAGTGCTAGAGAATTAGCGGGAGGGAGCTCCTACAATGAGCAGTTCTTC.

This clonotype appeared many times. This chain joins TRBV15 and TRBJ2-7, with a possible D match to TRBD2 (5 bases). The CDR3 has 15 residues. Germline V gives CDR1 LNHNV, CDR2 YYDKDF (reference sequence). V lost 5 bases, J lost 0 bases, and 14 bases lay in between. The chain's CDR3 is CATSFGGLRSYEQYF. CDR3 coding DNA: TGTGCCACCAGCTTTGGCGGGCTCCGCTCCTACGAGCAGTACTTC.

This clonotype was seen at least ten times. The chain has TRBV2 and TRBJ2-5; D may be TRBD1 (6 bases). V lost 7 bases and J lost 3, with 6 bases in between. This CDR3 spans 11 amino acids. The germline V gene encodes CDR1 SNHLY and CDR2 FYNNEI. The CDR3 DNA reads as TGTGCCAGCAACAGGGAAGAGACCCAGTACTTC. As protein: CASNREETQYF.

This clonotype has at least ten counts. Mismatch with germline at one junction end may stem from a read error. The chain joins TRBV7-2 to TRBJ2-5; D is perhaps TRBD2 (5 bases). This CDR3 is 16 amino acids long. Germline V gives CDR1 SGHTA, CDR2 FQGNSA. CDR3 nucleotide sequence: TGTGCCAGCAGCCTAGCCAGCGGCTATCGCCAAGAGACCCAGTACTTC. Residues: CASSLASGYRQETQYF.

The rearrangement joins TRBV7-9 to TRBJ2-1, with no clear D. Germline V lookup: CDR1 SEHNR, CDR2 FQNEAQ (reference sequence). There are 14 residues in the CDR3. V shed 10 bases and J shed 1 base, with 14 bases lying between them. The CDR3 region is CAIPLEFSYNEQFF. CDR3 nucleotide sequence: TGTGCCATTCCACTTGAGTTTTCCTACAATGAGCAGTTCTTC.

The rearrangement links TRBV20-1 to TRBJ1-1; possible D gene TRBD1, 5 bases. Germline V gene lookup returns CDR1 DFQATT and CDR2 SNEGSKA (reference sequence). There are 14 residues in the CDR3. Trimming pared 1 base from V and 0 bases from J, leaving 9 bases between. CDR3 sequence: CSARVGGMNTEAFF. CDR3 bases: TGCAGTGCTAGAGTCGGGGGAATGAACACTGAAGCTTTCTTT.

The table lists this clonotype with a few counts. This chain joins TRBV5-1 and TRBJ2-1, with D possibly being TRBD2 (6 bases). V was shortened by 0 bases and J by 8 bases, with 18 bases between the two germline ends. The CDR3 is 16 amino acids. CDR1 and CDR2 from the germline V gene are SGHRS and YFSETQ. In DNA form, the CDR3 reads TGCGCCAGCAGCTTGGAATTGACTAGTTATGTAGATGAGCAGTTCTTC. This sequence encodes CASSLELTSYVDEQFF. Filled out from reference TRBV5-1 and TRBJ2-1, the complete variable domain reads KAGVTQTPRYLIKTRGQQVTLSCSPISGHRSVSWYQQTPGQGLQFLFEYFSETQRNKGNFPGRFSGRQFSNSRSEMNVSTLELGDSALYLCASSLELTSYVDEQFFGPGTRLTVL.

V is TRBV12-3 or TRBV12-4 and J is TRBJ1-2; D remains unclear. This CDR3 region has 10 residues. The V end was cut by 6 bases, the J end by 8 bases, with 7 bases between. The CDR3 sequence: CASSSRGYTF. The CDR3 DNA is TGTGCCAGCAGCTCGAGAGGCTACACCTTC.

V is TRBV4-2 and J is TRBJ1-1, with a weak D call TRBD1 (5 bases). CDR3 length: 17 residues. The germline CDR1 and CDR2 sequences are LGHNA and YNFKEQ. The ends were cut back, 0 bases at V and 1 base at J, with 15 bases in the middle. CDR3 protein: CASSQEGARGANTEAFF. The CDR3 bases are TGTGCCAGCAGCCAAGAAGGAGCGAGGGGCGCGAACACTGAAGCTTTCTTT.

In this sample, this clonotype turned up many times. This chain joins TRBV7-2 and TRBJ2-7; 7 bases map to TRBD2. The CDR3 has 18 residues. V lost 1 base, J lost 0 bases, and 12 bases stayed unmatched. Per the germline V gene, CDR1 is SGHTA and CDR2 is FQGNSA. The CDR3 sequence is CASSLVGGGRRSSYEQYF. The CDR3 DNA sequence: TGTGCCAGCAGCTTAGTGGGGGGGGGACGGAGGAGCTCCTACGAGCAGTACTTC.

V usage is TRBV6-2 or TRBV6-3 and J usage is TRBJ2-7, with TRBD1 identical over 7 bases. The CDR3 runs 16 residues. Unmatched junction bases numbered 12, after V lost 6 bases and J lost 1 base. CDR1 is MNHEY, CDR2 SVGEGT, per germline. As DNA, the CDR3 is TGTGCCAGCAGACATGGATACGGGACAGCGTCCTACGAGCAGTACTTC. Protein sequence: CASRHGYGTASYEQYF.

The V call is TRBV4-1, the J call TRBJ2-1; TRBD1 matches 7 bases. CDR3 length: 14 residues. The germline V gene encodes CDR1 MGHRA and CDR2 YSYEKL. V was pared by 4 bases and J by 8 bases, with 8 bases of the junction left unmatched. The CDR3 is CASSRSRDSYEQFF. The CDR3, as DNA: TGCGCCAGCAGCCGGTCCCGGGACAGCTATGAGCAGTTCTTC.

The chain combines TRBV12-3 or TRBV12-4 with TRBJ1-4; D unresolved. V gave up 5 bases and J gave up 4 bases, with 17 bases separating them. This CDR3 has 16 residues. In nucleotides, the CDR3 is TGTGCCAGCAGTCCCACGGAGAAGGGAGGTAATGAAAAACTGTTTTTT. Its translation: CASSPTEKGGNEKLFF.